The clone carrying this T cell receptor (delta chain) has more than one count but fewer than ten. No antigen is known for it. TCRdb attributes to this sequence the protein of a much larger clone, which differs from the DNA translation at residue 14; a read error is likely, and the protein displayed is translated from the DNA. Bulk repertoires came from Vgamma9/Vdelta2+ or Vdelta2-negative gammadelta T cells flow-sorted from PBMC. The germline V gene encodes CDR1 TSWWSYY and CDR2 QGS. The CDR3 contains 19 residues. Trimming took off 10 bases at V and 3 bases at J, with 33 bases between the two ends. TCRdb reprocessed the multiplex PCR reads using CATT. The sample carries tens of thousands of delta-chain clones, about 1.5% recorded once. The data derive from a study of γδ T cells in repeated Plasmodium falciparum infection. On the study more broadly: Malian children with intense seasonal malaria exposure were compared with matched Australian children. Each infection was followed by sampling at 21 days, plus baseline and some pre-infection draws.

Findings and limits, study-wide: Repeated controlled infections reportedly drove waves of new clonotype selection in Vdelta2-negative, mostly Vdelta1+, gammadelta repertoires. Malian children's Vdelta2-negative repertoires appeared more expanded and less diverse than Australians'.

The origin of this receptor is a pool of human donors (malaria-infected and uninfected, not separated). V is TRDV1 and J is TRDJ1; D call uncertain. TCRdb offers no J gene call, so here the DNA was matched to germline to obtain one. The source material was gamma-delta T cells from blood. The CDR3 is CAPQGPFPPSYEAADKLIF. The DNA of the CDR3 is TGTGCTCCGCAGGGCCCTTTCCCTCCATCGTACGAGGCCGCCGATAAACTCATCTTT.